In its sample, the clone carrying this T cell receptor (beta chain) was seen a few times. Its target is unknown. The data were obtained in a study of T cells after yellow fever vaccination. Findings of the study overall: Post-booster repertoires again held most primary-vaccination clones (just under 97% CD4, about 90% CD8).

The germline gives CDR1 SGHTA, CDR2 FQGNSA. This CDR3 has 17 residues. Trimming stripped 5 bases from V and 12 bases from J, with 28 bases between. TCRdb fed the 5' RACE reads into MiXCR, producing one record per CDR3 protein. The profile shows approximately 510,000 distinct CDR3 sequences, roughly 22% of them singletons. The starting material was PBMCs, obtained less than 25 days after the first yellow fever vaccination. This receptor was taken from a man aged 18 to 30 who received the YFV17D yellow fever vaccine. The J gene is TRBJ1-4, the V gene TRBV7-2; D is perhaps TRBD1 (5 bases). For the CDR3, the DNA is TGTGCCAGCAGCCCCCACGCTTCGACAGCCCGTTGGGGTGAACTGTTTTTT. As protein: CASSPHASTARWGELFF.